The rows below give T cell receptor beta chains drawn from one sample of a study of identical twins. TCRdb recomputed calls from the 5' RACE reads with MiXCR, one row per CDR3 protein. The sample records roughly 500,000 distinct CDR3 sequences, around 20% being singletons. Another study also made use of these data, one on T cells expressing NK-cell markers.

Sequencing was carried out using CD4+ T cells sorted from blood. These receptors originate from a woman younger than 35 in good health. CDR3s include the opening cysteine and the closing phenylalanine or tryptophan. D genes are given only for firm matches. The size field is filled for only some rows; it gives once, few, many or a size class.

clone_size	d_call	v_call	j_call	cdr3_length	cdr3_aa	cdr3_nt
few	TRBD2	TRBV29-1	TRBJ2-5	12	CSVRTSQETQYF	TGCAGCGTTCGGACTAGTCAAGAGACCCAGTACTTC
.	TRBD1	TRBV11-1	TRBJ2-7	18	CASSSPRFTGGRTYEQYF	TGTGCCAGCAGCTCCCCCAGATTTACAGGGGGGAGAACCTACGAGCAGTACTTC
once	.	TRBV7-9	TRBJ2-7	14	CASSPQGNGYEQYF	TGTGCCAGCAGCCCTCAGGGGAACGGCTACGAGCAGTACTTC
once	TRBD1	TRBV24-1	TRBJ2-7	16	CATSGPGQGPPYEQYF	TGTGCCACCAGTGGTCCGGGACAGGGGCCCCCCTACGAGCAGTACTTC
.	.	TRBV24-1	TRBJ2-5	16	CATSDNKQGHGETQYF	TGTGCCACCAGTGATAATAAACAGGGTCATGGGGAGACCCAGTACTTC
.	TRBD2	TRBV6-5	TRBJ2-7	14	CASSYGGRIYEQYF	TGTGCCAGCAGTTACGGCGGGAGAATATACGAGCAGTACTTC
.	.	TRBV7-8	TRBJ2-7	13	CASSQDRIYEQYF	TGTGCCAGCAGCCAAGACAGAATCTACGAGCAGTACTTC
many	TRBD1	TRBV6-1	TRBJ1-3	16	CASSPGQGPREDTIYF	TGTGCCAGCTCCCCGGGACAGGGGCCCCGGGAGGACACCATATATTTT
.	.	TRBV5-1	TRBJ2-1	15	CASSSTAGQRNEQFF	TGCGCCAGCAGCAGCACAGCGGGACAACGGAATGAGCAGTTCTTC
.	.	TRBV4-3	TRBJ2-2	14	CASSQRTYTGELFF	TGCGCCAGCAGCCAAAGGACTTACACCGGGGAGCTGTTTTTT
few	.	TRBV7-2	TRBJ1-3	15	CASSFGGVGGNTIYF	TGTGCCAGCAGCTTTGGAGGGGTGGGTGGAAACACCATATATTTT
few	TRBD2	TRBV20-1	TRBJ2-2	14	CSATSGINTGELFF	TGCAGTGCAACTAGCGGGATTAACACCGGGGAGCTGTTTTTT
once	TRBD2	TRBV6-2/TRBV6-3	TRBJ2-1	17	CASTHLGSGRNHNEQFF	TGTGCCAGCACCCACCTAGGTAGCGGGAGGAATCACAATGAGCAGTTCTTC
many	.	TRBV9	TRBJ2-5	12	CASSVVEETQYF	TGTGCCAGCAGTGTGGTCGAAGAGACCCAGTACTTC
few	TRBD2	TRBV20-1	TRBJ2-1	15	CSAIAGLGSYNEQFF	TGCAGTGCTATAGCGGGGTTAGGCTCCTACAATGAGCAGTTCTTC
few	.	TRBV10-3	TRBJ1-2	14	CATLATGGRYGYTF	TGTGCCACCCTAGCGACGGGCGGACGGTATGGCTACACCTTC
.	TRBD1	TRBV6-2/TRBV6-3	TRBJ2-7	13	CASSQTGIYEQYF	TGTGCCAGCTCCCAGACAGGGATCTACGAGCAGTACTTC
few	.	TRBV20-1	TRBJ1-4	14	CSARTLDGSEKLFF	TGCAGTGCAAGGACCTTGGACGGGAGTGAAAAACTGTTTTTT
.	TRBD1	TRBV20-1	TRBJ1-6	15	CSAREEGTGNSPLHF	TGCAGTGCTAGGGAGGAGGGGACAGGGAATTCACCCCTCCACTTT
many	.	TRBV12-3/TRBV12-4	TRBJ1-2	12	CASSPDTLGYTF	TGTGCCAGCTCCCCAGACACATTGGGCTACACCTTC
few	.	TRBV10-3	TRBJ1-1	13	CAISESTRGEAFF	TGTGCCATCAGTGAGTCGACTCGGGGGGAAGCTTTCTTT
.	.	TRBV20-1	TRBJ1-4	14	CSAIDSKGGEKLFF	TGCAGTGCTATAGACTCCAAGGGGGGTGAAAAACTGTTTTTT